The rows below give T cell receptor beta chains drawn from one sample of a study of siplizumab effects on memory and regulatory T cells. Produced via immunoSEQ multiplex PCR; TCRdb's table is partial and in-frame only. The sample lists roughly 5,300 clones, 45% to 50% occurring once. The antigens for these receptors are not known. The sample comprised CFSE-low (dividing) CD8+ T cells sorted from an allogeneic mixed lymphocyte reaction. These receptors were taken from a human donor in good health; the cells came from an allogeneic mixed lymphocyte reaction. Some clones in this sample may be carry-over from other donors' samples. CDR3s include the opening cysteine and the closing phenylalanine or tryptophan. A D gene is named only where the DNA matches it firmly. Size is stated for part of the rows, as once, few or many counts, or as a class when the clone is expanded.

V	J	D	size	DNA	CDR3
TRBV4-1	TRBJ2-3	-	-	TGCGCCAGCGCCTACAGGGCGAGGGCAACAGATACGCAGTATTTT	CASAYRARATDTQYF
TRBV5-1	TRBJ2-1	-	-	TGCGCCAGCAGCTTGGGACACCCTGGCTCCTACAATGAGCAGTTCTTC	CASSLGHPGSYNEQFF
TRBV7-3	TRBJ2-3	-	-	TGTGCCAGCAGCCTATCAGGAGGGGGCATAGATACGCAGTATTTT	CASSLSGGGIDTQYF
TRBV11-2	TRBJ2-1	-	medium-sized	TGTGCCAGCAGCCCCGGGATTGGATATGAGCAGTTCTTC	CASSPGIGYEQFF
TRBV2	TRBJ1-5	TRBD1	few	TGTGCCAGCAGACTACGGACAGGGGTGGGTCAGCCCCAGCATTTT	CASRLRTGVGQPQHF
TRBV28	TRBJ2-3	TRBD2	few	TGTGCCAGCAAAAAAACCGGGACTAGCGGCACAGATACGCAGTATTTT	CASKKTGTSGTDTQYF
TRBV28	TRBJ2-7	TRBD2	-	TGTGCCAGCAGTGAATCGACTAGCGGGATTTACGAGCAGTACTTC	CASSESTSGIYEQYF
TRBV27	TRBJ2-3	TRBD2	-	TGTGCCAGCAGTGTACTAGCGGGAGGGCCTGCAGATACGCAGTATTTT	CASSVLAGGPADTQYF
TRBV27	TRBJ1-2	-	-	TGTGCCAGCAGTTTAACGGATTATCCTACGGGCGGCTACACCTTC	CASSLTDYPTGGYTF
TRBV5-6	TRBJ1-5	-	-	TGTGCCAGCAGCTTGATGGATCAGCCCCAGCATTTT	CASSLMDQPQHF
TRBV7-8	TRBJ2-1	TRBD2	-	TGTGCCAGCAGCTTGGCGGCGGGACTACTGAACAATGAGCAGTTCTTC	CASSLAAGLLNNEQFF
TRBV28	TRBJ1-2	TRBD1	few	TGTGCCAGCAGTTCTCCGGGACAGGGAGTCTCTGGCTACACCTTC	CASSSPGQGVSGYTF
TRBV27	TRBJ2-1	TRBD1	-	TGTGCCAGCAGCCCGACAGGGTCTCCCTACAATGAGCAGTTCTTC	CASSPTGSPYNEQFF
TRBV28	TRBJ2-5	TRBD2	-	TGTACCAGCAGTCAAATACCCATCCCCCTAGCGGGAGACTTAGAGACCCAGTACTTC	CTSSQIPIPLAGDLETQYF
TRBV5-8	TRBJ1-3	-	-	TGTGCCAGCAGCATTGTTCAGGGGAGATACACCATATATTTT	CASSIVQGRYTIYF
TRBV4-1	TRBJ1-2	-	few	TGCGCCAGCAGCCAGGTCCTATCAGGGGAGAACTATGGCTACACCTTC	CASSQVLSGENYGYTF
TRBV13	TRBJ2-2	-	-	TGTGCCAGCAGCTTAAGTCTCGGCGGGAATTCTTACACCGGGGAGCTGTTTTTT	CASSLSLGGNSYTGELFF
TRBV28	TRBJ1-4	TRBD1	-	TGTGCCAGCAGCCGACAGGGGGCGGAAAAACTGTTTTTT	CASSRQGAEKLFF
TRBV29-1	TRBJ2-2	-	-	TGCAGCGTTGTACAGTCGAACACCGGGGAGCTGTTTTTT	CSVVQSNTGELFF
TRBV9	TRBJ2-7	-	-	TGTGCCAGCAGCGTAGCATATAGGGCTGGCGAGCAGTACTTC	CASSVAYRAGEQYF
TRBV7-9	TRBJ1-3	-	many	TGTGCCAGCAGCCCCTCTCTCAGGGTGGACACCATATATTTT	CASSPSLRVDTIYF
TRBV6-5	TRBJ1-2	-	few	TGTGCCAGCAGTTACGCTTCCTTAGGGGGCTACACCTTC	CASSYASLGGYTF
TRBV7-3	TRBJ2-3	TRBD2	-	TGTGCCAGCAGCTTAGGGCTAGCGGAGGCTAGCACAGATACGCAGTATTTT	CASSLGLAEASTDTQYF
TRBV7-9	TRBJ2-5	-	-	TGTGCCAGCAGAGGGACAATGCAAGAGACCCAGTACTTC	CASRGTMQETQYF
TRBV28	TRBJ2-7	TRBD2	-	TGTGCCAGCGAAGGACTAGAAGCCTACGAGCAGTACTTC	CASEGLEAYEQYF
TRBV13	TRBJ2-5	-	-	TGTGCCAGCAGCCCCCCAGGTTATGGCCAAGAGACCCAGTACTTC	CASSPPGYGQETQYF
TRBV4-2	TRBJ1-2	TRBD1	medium-sized	TGTGCCAGCAGCCAAGATTGGCCAGGGGGCAACTATGGCTACACCTTC	CASSQDWPGGNYGYTF
TRBV5-1	TRBJ1-1	-	-	TGCGCCAGCTGTCCCCAGGAAAGGGGAGGAAACACTGAAGCTTTCTTT	CASCPQERGGNTEAFF
TRBV5-6	TRBJ2-2	-	-	TGTGCCAGCAGCTTGTGGCAGACCGGGGAGCTGTTTTTT	CASSLWQTGELFF
TRBV6-5	TRBJ2-7	TRBD1	-	TGTGCCAGCAGTTACGGTCAGGGGGCCTACGAGCAGTACTTC	CASSYGQGAYEQYF
TRBV4-1	TRBJ2-7	-	few	TGCGCCAGCAGCCAAGATTTATCCTACGAGCAGTACTTC	CASSQDLSYEQYF
TRBV2	TRBJ2-7	TRBD1	few	TGTGCCAGCAGTGACCCCGAACAGGGGGTCGCCTCCTACGAGCAGTACTTC	CASSDPEQGVASYEQYF
TRBV10-2	TRBJ2-3	-	-	TGCGCCAGCAGTGACCCTCAGGGGACGCAGTATTTT	CASSDPQGTQYF
TRBV28	TRBJ2-1	TRBD2	medium-sized	TGTGCCAGCAGTTTATTCGGGCGGGGGGGGGCCTACAATGAGCAGTTCTTC	CASSLFGRGGAYNEQFF
TRBV5-4	TRBJ1-3	-	medium-sized	TGTGCCAGCAGGTTACAGGGTGGGTCTGGAAACACCATATATTTT	CASRLQGGSGNTIYF
TRBV6-5	TRBJ1-1	-	few	TGTGCCAGCAGTTACCAGAACACTGAAGCTTTCTTT	CASSYQNTEAFF
TRBV2	TRBJ1-1	TRBD1	once	TGTGCCCGAACAGGGGATACGAACACTGAAGCTTTCTTT	CARTGDTNTEAFF
TRBV4-1	TRBJ1-1	-	-	TGCGCCAGCAGCCAGGGTGGGCAGATGAACACTGAAGCTTTCTTT	CASSQGGQMNTEAFF
TRBV6-9	TRBJ2-7	-	-	TGTGCCAGCAGTTACGGTCCCGAGCAGTACTTC	CASSYGPEQYF
TRBV6-5	TRBJ2-7	-	-	TGTGCCAGCAGTTATGACTCCTACGAGCAGTACTTC	CASSYDSYEQYF
TRBV7-8	TRBJ2-3	TRBD2	-	TGTGCCAGCATCACTGGACTAGCGGGACCAGATACGCAGTATTTT	CASITGLAGPDTQYF
TRBV27	TRBJ2-7	TRBD1	few	TGTGCCAGCAGTCCGGGGACAGGGGGCGTCGAGCAGTACTTC	CASSPGTGGVEQYF
TRBV30	TRBJ1-2	-	-	TGTGCCTGGAGTGGGGGAGGCTACACCTTC	CAWSGGGYTF
TRBV27	TRBJ2-1	-	-	TGTGCCAGCAGTTTAAGGCCAAGCTCCTACAATGAGCAGTTCTTC	CASSLRPSSYNEQFF
TRBV27	TRBJ2-3	-	-	TGTGCCAGCAGTTTATTGGGGGCCACAGATACGCAGTATTTT	CASSLLGATDTQYF
TRBV6-1	TRBJ2-7	-	-	TGTGCCAGCAGTGAACCACCGGGACCCAACACCTACGAGCAGTACTTC	CASSEPPGPNTYEQYF
TRBV19	TRBJ2-7	-	hyperexpanded	TGTGCCAGTAGTATTGATTCGGGTCGGGACGAGCAGTACTTC	CASSIDSGRDEQYF
TRBV15	TRBJ1-6	-	-	TGTGCCACCAGCAGAGATCGTGCTTATTCACCCCTCCACTTT	CATSRDRAYSPLHF